The rows below give T cell receptor beta chains drawn from one sample of a study of T cells after yellow fever vaccination. TCRdb fed the 5' RACE reads into MiXCR, producing one record per CDR3 protein. There are some 350,000 distinct CDR3 sequences in the sample; under 14% occur only once, and more than 15% lies in the top ten. Sequenced material: PBMCs, taken on the day of the first yellow fever vaccination. The receptors stem from a man between 18 and 35 years old who received the YFV17D yellow fever vaccine. Both conserved end residues are part of each CDR3. A D gene is named only where the DNA matches it firmly. Clone size is given for some rows only: seen once, a few or many times, or a class if the clone is expanded.

j_gene | abundance | d_gene | v_gene | CDR3aa | CDR3nt
TRBJ1-1 | - | - | TRBV5-1 | CASSFGLINTEAFF | TGCGCCAGCAGCTTCGGACTGATAAACACTGAAGCTTTCTTT
TRBJ2-2 | once | - | TRBV5-4 | CASHNRDTGDLFF | TGTGCCAGCCATAATAGAGACACCGGGGATCTGTTTTTT
TRBJ1-2 | - | - | TRBV4-1 | CASSQDSMRQLYGYTF | TGCGCCAGCAGCCAAGATAGTATGCGACAGCTCTATGGCTACACCTTC
TRBJ2-3 | few | TRBD2 | TRBV20-1 | CSARGLAGFDTQYF | TGCAGTGCTAGAGGACTAGCGGGGTTTGATACGCAGTATTTT
TRBJ1-5 | few | TRBD1 | TRBV20-1 | CSAADRGNQPQHF | TGCAGTGCTGCTGACAGGGGGAATCAGCCCCAGCATTTT
TRBJ1-2 | once | TRBD1 | TRBV7-9 | CASSLATGGKSGYTF | TGTGCCAGCAGCCTAGCGACAGGGGGCAAGTCTGGCTACACCTTC
TRBJ2-5 | - | TRBD2 | TRBV4-2 | CASSLRGMVGGYQETQYF | TGTGCCAGCAGCCTCCGAGGGATGGTGGGAGGGTACCAAGAGACCCAGTACTTC
TRBJ2-7 | - | - | TRBV20-1 | CSARVTRGPSYEQYF | TGCAGTGCTAGAGTCACTCGGGGCCCTTCCTACGAGCAGTACTTC
TRBJ1-6 | - | - | TRBV20-1 | CSARDLQGQNSPLHF | TGCAGTGCTAGAGATCTACAGGGTCAAAATTCACCCCTCCACTTT
TRBJ2-1 | few | - | TRBV18 | CASSPRGFKNEQFF | TGTGCCAGCTCACCACGGGGTTTTAAGAATGAGCAGTTCTTC
TRBJ1-5 | - | TRBD1 | TRBV20-1 | CSANRQGNQPQHF | TGCAGTGCCAACCGACAGGGAAATCAGCCCCAGCATTTT
TRBJ2-1 | - | - | TRBV11-2 | CASSSREEQFF | TGTGCCAGCAGCTCTAGGGAGGAGCAGTTCTTC
TRBJ1-2 | - | - | TRBV7-9 | CASTGLGLGYTF | TGTGCCAGCACCGGGCTGGGGCTTGGCTACACCTTC
TRBJ2-1 | - | - | TRBV14 | CASSQDLGASSYNEQFF | TGTGCCAGCAGCCAAGACTTGGGGGCCTCTTCATACAATGAGCAGTTCTTC
TRBJ2-5 | - | TRBD1 | TRBV7-3 | CASSIQGRETQYF | TGTGCCAGCAGCATACAGGGGAGAGAGACCCAGTACTTC
TRBJ2-3 | - | - | TRBV5-1 | CASSFPPGALSTDTQYF | TGCGCCAGCAGCTTCCCTCCCGGGGCCCTTAGCACAGATACGCAGTATTTT